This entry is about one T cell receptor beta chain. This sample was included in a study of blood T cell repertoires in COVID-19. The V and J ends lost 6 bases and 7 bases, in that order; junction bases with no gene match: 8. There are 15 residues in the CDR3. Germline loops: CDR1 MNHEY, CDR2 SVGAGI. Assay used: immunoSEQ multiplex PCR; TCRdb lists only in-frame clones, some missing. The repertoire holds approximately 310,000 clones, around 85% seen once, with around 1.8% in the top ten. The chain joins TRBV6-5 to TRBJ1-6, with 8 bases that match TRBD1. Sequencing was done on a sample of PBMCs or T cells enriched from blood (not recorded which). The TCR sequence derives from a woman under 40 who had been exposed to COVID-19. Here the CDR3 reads CASRPGTGQNSPLHF. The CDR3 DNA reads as TGTGCCAGCAGACCAGGGACAGGACAAAATTCACCCCTCCACTTT.